This T cell receptor (beta chain) comes out of a study of cytomegalovirus exposure and HLA in healthy donors. Primers included in the PCR were 60 Vbeta and 13 Jbeta primers. Assay used: immunoSEQ multiplex PCR; TCRdb lists only in-frame clones, some missing. This repertoire comprises about 130,000 clones; its ten largest clones make up about 1.5%. The sequence came from a woman in her 40s in good health and CMV-seropositive. The specimen sequenced was PBMCs.

The CDR3 protein is CASSIDGDNTDTQYF. The CDR3, as DNA: TGTGCCAGTAGTATAGATGGGGACAACACAGATACGCAGTATTTT. The V and J genes are TRBV19 and TRBJ2-3; perhaps TRBD1 as D (6 bases). The CDR3 sequence is 15 residues long. CDR1 is LNHDA and CDR2 is SQIVND in the germline V gene (reference sequence). The V gene lost 0 bases and the J gene lost 2 bases, with 9 bases spanning the gap. Filled out from reference TRBV19 and TRBJ2-3, the complete variable domain reads DGGITQSPKYLFRKEGQNVTLSCEQNLNHDAMYWYRQDPGQGLRLIYYSQIVNDFQKGDIAEGYSVSREKKESFPLTVTSAQKNPTAFYLCASSIDGDNTDTQYFGPGTRLTVL.